This TCR beta chain is from a study of blood T cell repertoires in COVID-19. Study information: PBMCs, B-cell-depleted T cells, or T cells provided the cDNA or gDNA that made up the material.

V gave up 7 bases and J gave up 4 bases; unmatched junction bases: 4. This CDR3 region has 14 residues. In germline, CDR1 is SGHRS, CDR2 YFSETQ. TCRdb's copy holds only in-frame clones and misses some; the assay was immunoSEQ multiplex PCR. The table lists 100,000 to 150,000 clones, over 70% of them singletons, with about 6% in the top ten. Source material: peripheral blood. The receptor was derived from a man older than 75 with active or convalescent COVID-19. J is TRBJ2-2 and V is TRBV5-1; 10 nucleotides agree with TRBD1. The CDR3 region is CASGTGEFTGELFF. CDR3 DNA: TGCGCCAGCGGGACAGGGGAATTCACCGGGGAGCTGTTTTTT.